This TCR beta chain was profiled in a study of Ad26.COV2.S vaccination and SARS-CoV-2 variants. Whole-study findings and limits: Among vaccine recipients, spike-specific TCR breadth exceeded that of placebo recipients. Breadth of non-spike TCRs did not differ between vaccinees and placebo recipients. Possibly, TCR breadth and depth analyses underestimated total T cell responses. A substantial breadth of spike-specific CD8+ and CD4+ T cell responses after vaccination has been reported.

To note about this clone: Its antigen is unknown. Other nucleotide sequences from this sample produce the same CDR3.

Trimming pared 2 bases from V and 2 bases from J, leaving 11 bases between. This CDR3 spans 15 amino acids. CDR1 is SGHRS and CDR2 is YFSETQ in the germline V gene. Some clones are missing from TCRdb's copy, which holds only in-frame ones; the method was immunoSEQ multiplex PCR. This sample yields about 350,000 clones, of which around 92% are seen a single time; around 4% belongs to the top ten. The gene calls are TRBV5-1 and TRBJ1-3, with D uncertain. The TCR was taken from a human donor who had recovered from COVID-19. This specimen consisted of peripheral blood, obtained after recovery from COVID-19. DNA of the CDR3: TGCGCCAGCAGCTTAGAGGGAAGGGCTGGAAACACCATATATTTT. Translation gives CASSLEGRAGNTIYF.